The present T cell receptor beta chain was sequenced within a study of blood T cell repertoires in COVID-19. About the research overall: Acute-phase and convalescent COVID-19 samples originated in the United States, Italy and Spain.

The CDR3 has 13 residues. The V gene lost 2 bases and the J gene lost 2 bases, with 10 bases spanning the gap. The germline gives CDR1 GTSNPN, CDR2 SVGIG (reference sequence). Sequenced by immunoSEQ multiplex PCR; TCRdb stores in-frame clones only, minus some. Of about 160,000 clones in the sample, 85% to 90% were seen once. This rearrangement joins TRBV30 to TRBJ2-7; D unclear. The source of this sequence is a woman aged 70-85 years with COVID-19, enrolled during active disease. The sample taken for sequencing was peripheral blood. CDR3 region: CAWSPGLTYEQYF. In DNA form, the CDR3 reads TGTGCCTGGAGTCCAGGCCTAACCTACGAGCAGTACTTC.